This TCR beta chain was sequenced during a study of blood T cells in healthy people across ages. Whole-study results and caveats: Diversity was higher, and naive CD4+ cells more numerous, in long-lived donors than in aged donors.

The sample holds many counts of this clonotype. No antigen is known for it. Each of the donors had roughly 9.4 milliliters of peripheral blood drawn into EDTA-treated Vacutainer tubes. The V end was cut by 10 bases, the J end by 5 bases, with 12 bases between. The CDR3 extends over 12 amino acids. CDR1 and CDR2 from the germline V gene are MNHEY and SVGEGT. The second PCR ran roughly 7 to 12 cycles with a sample-barcoded 5' primer and J-beta primers. A template-switch adaptor with 12 random nucleotides tagged each cDNA molecule. TCRdb reprocessed the 5' RACE reads via MiXCR and lists one record per CDR3 protein. The sample has around 670,000 distinct CDR3 sequences, 25% to 30% seen once.

The V gene is TRBV6-2 or TRBV6-3, the J gene TRBJ2-1; unclear D gene. The sequenced sample was blood. The sequence was obtained from a woman of 80 years or more in good health. The CDR3 protein is CATQDRHNEQFF. The DNA of the CDR3 is TGTGCCACCCAGGACCGGCACAATGAGCAGTTCTTC.